This is a list of T cell receptor beta chains from one sample in a study of blood T cell repertoires in COVID-19. Clones were sequenced by immunoSEQ multiplex PCR, and TCRdb holds only the in-frame ones, with some missing. Of 250,000 or so clones listed, around nine tenths are singletons. Sequences were obtained from peripheral blood. These receptors came from a man aged 30-40 years with COVID-19, enrolled during active disease. Both conserved end residues are part of each CDR3. The D gene is left open where the match is weak.

j_gene: TRBJ1-2; len: 14; d_gene: TRBD1; v_gene: TRBV5-5; CDR3nt: TGTGCCAGCAGCGGCGGGACAGGGTTCCGCGGCTACACCTTC; CDR3aa: CASSGGTGFRGYTF
j_gene: TRBJ2-7; len: 14; d_gene: TRBD1; v_gene: TRBV5-1; CDR3nt: TGCGCCAGCAGCGTGCGACAGGGGGGCTACGAGCAGTACTTC; CDR3aa: CASSVRQGGYEQYF
j_gene: TRBJ2-5; len: 13; d_gene: -; v_gene: TRBV2; CDR3nt: TGTGCCAGCCATACGGGGGGCTGGGAGACCCAGTACTTC; CDR3aa: CASHTGGWETQYF
j_gene: TRBJ1-2; len: 14; d_gene: TRBD1; v_gene: TRBV6-5; CDR3nt: TGTGCCAGCAATAACAGGGGAAGTATCCATGGCTACACCTTC; CDR3aa: CASNNRGSIHGYTF
j_gene: TRBJ2-3; len: 12; d_gene: -; v_gene: TRBV14; CDR3nt: TGTGCCAGCAGCCAAGTATTAGATACGCAGTATTTT; CDR3aa: CASSQVLDTQYF
j_gene: TRBJ1-2; len: 13; d_gene: TRBD1; v_gene: TRBV5-1; CDR3nt: TGCGCCAGCAGCCTCGGGACAGCTGATGGCTACACCTTC; CDR3aa: CASSLGTADGYTF
j_gene: TRBJ2-1; len: 17; d_gene: TRBD2; v_gene: TRBV5-1; CDR3nt: TGCGCCAGCAGCTTGTCAACTAGCGGGGGGGCTTTGAATGAGCAGTTCTTC; CDR3aa: CASSLSTSGGALNEQFF
j_gene: TRBJ1-1; len: 15; d_gene: -; v_gene: TRBV6-5; CDR3nt: TGTGCCAGCAGTTACTCTATAGGGGCGGACACTGAAGCTTTCTTT; CDR3aa: CASSYSIGADTEAFF
j_gene: TRBJ2-2; len: 14; d_gene: TRBD1; v_gene: TRBV5-1; CDR3nt: TGCGCCAGCAGCTGGGACAGGAACACCGGGGAGCTGTTTTTT; CDR3aa: CASSWDRNTGELFF
j_gene: TRBJ2-5; len: 15; d_gene: TRBD2; v_gene: TRBV3-1/TRBV3-2; CDR3nt: TGTGCCAGCAGCCCTACTAGCGGGGGTTCTCTGACCCAGTACTTC; CDR3aa: CASSPTSGGSLTQYF
j_gene: TRBJ2-7; len: 15; d_gene: TRBD1; v_gene: TRBV5-4; CDR3nt: TGTGCCAGCAGCTTGGGACAGGGCTTTTCCTACGAGCAGTACTTC; CDR3aa: CASSLGQGFSYEQYF
j_gene: TRBJ1-4; len: 15; d_gene: -; v_gene: TRBV27; CDR3nt: TGTGCCAGCAGTTCCTTCGATCAGTCTAATGAAAAACTGTTTTTT; CDR3aa: CASSSFDQSNEKLFF
j_gene: TRBJ1-1; len: 14; d_gene: TRBD1; v_gene: TRBV19; CDR3nt: TGTGCCAGTAGCAAAACAGGGGTAGGGACTGAAGCTTTCTTT; CDR3aa: CASSKTGVGTEAFF
j_gene: TRBJ1-6; len: 16; d_gene: TRBD1; v_gene: TRBV3-1/TRBV3-2; CDR3nt: TGTGCCAGCAGCCAAGATCACAGGGGGCAGTCTTCACCCCTCCACTTT; CDR3aa: CASSQDHRGQSSPLHF
j_gene: TRBJ1-1; len: 15; d_gene: TRBD1; v_gene: TRBV18; CDR3nt: TGTGCCAGCTCACCAAGGGGGACAGGGAACACTGAAGCTTTCTTT; CDR3aa: CASSPRGTGNTEAFF
j_gene: TRBJ2-5; len: 15; d_gene: TRBD2; v_gene: TRBV5-4; CDR3nt: TGTGCCAGCAGCTTGAGACTAGCCGAACGGGAGACCCAGTACTTC; CDR3aa: CASSLRLAERETQYF
j_gene: TRBJ2-3; len: 18; d_gene: TRBD2; v_gene: TRBV7-2; CDR3nt: TGTGCCAGCAGCTTAGGCGGGCTAGCGGGGGGCCGGCCCCATACGCAGTATTTT; CDR3aa: CASSLGGLAGGRPHTQYF